These T cell receptor beta chains were read from a single sample in a study of blood T cells in healthy people across ages. Using its own MiXCR run on the 5' RACE reads, TCRdb lists one record per CDR3 protein. The table includes 550,000 to 700,000 distinct CDR3 sequences, roughly a quarter detected once. The sample was blood. Receptor source: a woman between 70 and 85 years old in good health. CDR3s include the opening cysteine and the closing phenylalanine or tryptophan. Each record gives: D gene, V gene, J gene, clone size, CDR3 protein, CDR3 DNA. The D gene is left open where the match is weak. Only some rows state a clone size, as once, few, many or a class for expanded clones.

D: -; V: TRBV12-3/TRBV12-4; J: TRBJ1-2; size: -; CDR3: CASSLAQRVGGYTF; DNA: TGTGCCAGCAGTTTAGCACAGCGGGTAGGGGGCTACACCTTC
D: -; V: TRBV27; J: TRBJ2-3; size: -; CDR3: CASSWQGSTDTQYF; DNA: TGTGCCAGTAGTTGGCAGGGGTCAACAGATACGCAGTATTTT
D: -; V: TRBV7-2; J: TRBJ1-5; size: few; CDR3: CASSLAGGANQPQHF; DNA: TGTGCCAGCAGTCTAGCGGGGGGGGCTAATCAGCCCCAGCATTTT
D: -; V: TRBV12-5; J: TRBJ2-7; size: many; CDR3: CASALGAYEQYF; DNA: TGTGCTAGTGCCTTGGGGGCATACGAGCAGTACTTC
D: -; V: TRBV9; J: TRBJ2-3; size: -; CDR3: CASAPYSTDTQYF; DNA: TGTGCCAGCGCCCCCTATTCCACAGATACGCAGTATTTT
D: TRBD2; V: TRBV5-1; J: TRBJ2-3; size: -; CDR3: CASSPSGGPWDTQYF; DNA: TGCGCCAGCAGCCCTAGCGGGGGCCCCTGGGATACGCAGTATTTT
D: TRBD2; V: TRBV20-1; J: TRBJ2-7; size: -; CDR3: CSAKLAGAWEQYF; DNA: TGCAGTGCAAAACTAGCGGGGGCATGGGAGCAGTACTTC
D: -; V: TRBV10-3; J: TRBJ2-7; size: -; CDR3: CAISGGSSYEQYF; DNA: TGTGCCATCAGTGGGGGATCGTCCTACGAGCAGTACTTC
D: TRBD1; V: TRBV18; J: TRBJ2-2; size: -; CDR3: CASSRGTGRTGELFF; DNA: TGTGCCAGCTCACGTGGGACAGGGAGAACCGGGGAGCTGTTTTTT
D: TRBD2; V: TRBV20-1; J: TRBJ2-1; size: few; CDR3: CSARSGGADEQFF; DNA: TGCAGTGCTAGATCGGGGGGGGCGGATGAGCAGTTCTTC
D: TRBD1; V: TRBV29-1; J: TRBJ2-5; size: few; CDR3: CSAGTVRGETQYF; DNA: TGCAGCGCTGGGACAGTAAGAGGGGAGACCCAGTACTTC
D: -; V: TRBV4-2; J: TRBJ1-5; size: few; CDR3: CASSQGSLGVPQHF; DNA: TGTGCCAGCAGCCAAGGTAGCCTCGGAGTGCCCCAGCATTTT
D: -; V: TRBV29-1; J: TRBJ2-3; size: -; CDR3: CSVEVLTRDTQYF; DNA: TGCAGCGTTGAAGTGCTAACTCGCGATACGCAGTATTTT
D: TRBD1; V: TRBV7-2; J: TRBJ2-1; size: few; CDR3: CASSQQGFQYNEQFF; DNA: TGTGCCAGCAGCCAACAGGGGTTCCAATACAATGAGCAGTTCTTC
D: -; V: TRBV4-2; J: TRBJ1-1; size: -; CDR3: CASSQDFGWGNTEAFF; DNA: TGTGCCAGCAGCCAAGATTTCGGGTGGGGGAACACTGAAGCTTTCTTT
D: -; V: TRBV20-1; J: TRBJ2-3; size: -; CDR3: CSARDQSGYTQYF; DNA: TGCAGTGCTAGAGATCAGAGCGGTTATACGCAGTATTTT
D: -; V: TRBV7-9; J: TRBJ2-7; size: few; CDR3: CASSNDHGEQYF; DNA: TGTGCCAGCAGTAACGATCATGGCGAGCAGTACTTC
D: -; V: TRBV2; J: TRBJ1-6; size: few; CDR3: CASSDGSDSPLHF; DNA: TGTGCCAGCAGTGACGGTTCTGATTCACCCCTCCACTTT
D: -; V: TRBV10-3; J: TRBJ2-7; size: -; CDR3: CATLGASYEQYF; DNA: TGTGCCACGCTCGGGGCCTCCTACGAGCAGTACTTC
D: -; V: TRBV11-3; J: TRBJ1-1; size: many; CDR3: CASSLDLGSTEAFF; DNA: TGTGCCAGCAGCTTAGATCTGGGAAGTACTGAAGCTTTCTTT
D: TRBD2; V: TRBV20-1; J: TRBJ2-5; size: -; CDR3: CSASGLAGGLEETQYF; DNA: TGCAGTGCTAGCGGACTAGCGGGGGGTTTGGAGGAGACCCAGTACTTC
D: -; V: TRBV5-1; J: TRBJ2-1; size: few; CDR3: CASSSGTNNEQFF; DNA: TGCGCCAGCAGCTCCGGGACAAACAATGAGCAGTTCTTC
D: TRBD2; V: TRBV11-1; J: TRBJ2-1; size: few; CDR3: CASSLPAGRDNEQFF; DNA: TGTGCCAGCAGCTTACCAGCGGGGCGTGACAATGAGCAGTTCTTC
D: -; V: TRBV7-2; J: TRBJ2-2; size: few; CDR3: CASSQPGGTGELFF; DNA: TGTGCCAGCAGTCAGCCAGGGGGGACCGGGGAGCTGTTTTTT
D: -; V: TRBV7-9; J: TRBJ1-2; size: few; CDR3: CASSLSLVDEVVGYTF; DNA: TGTGCCAGCAGCTTATCTTTAGTAGACGAGGTAGTTGGTTACACCTTC
D: -; V: TRBV4-2; J: TRBJ1-2; size: -; CDR3: CASSQVPGNSNYGYTF; DNA: TGTGCCAGCAGCCAAGTCCCAGGGAATTCTAACTATGGCTACACCTTC
D: -; V: TRBV24-1; J: TRBJ2-6; size: -; CDR3: CATSDPGAGANVLTF; DNA: TGTGCCACCAGTGATCCGGGGGCTGGGGCCAACGTCCTGACTTTC
D: -; V: TRBV30; J: TRBJ1-2; size: -; CDR3: CAWSRQIDYGYTF; DNA: TGTGCCTGGAGTAGGCAGATCGACTATGGCTACACCTTC
D: TRBD1; V: TRBV24-1; J: TRBJ2-2; size: -; CDR3: CATSTDRADTGELFF; DNA: TGTGCCACCAGTACAGACAGGGCGGACACCGGGGAGCTGTTTTTT
D: -; V: TRBV7-8; J: TRBJ2-1; size: -; CDR3: CASSAPAALSNNEQFF; DNA: TGTGCCAGCAGCGCTCCTGCAGCTCTTTCTAACAATGAGCAGTTCTTC
D: -; V: TRBV4-2; J: TRBJ1-2; size: -; CDR3: CASSQDPRAEDDGGYAF; DNA: TGTGCCAGCAGCCAAGATCCGAGGGCAGAGGACGATGGGGGCTACGCCTTC
D: TRBD1; V: TRBV6-1; J: TRBJ1-4; size: -; CDR3: CASRTTGNTNEKLFF; DNA: TGTGCCAGCAGGACGACAGGGAACACTAATGAAAAACTGTTTTTT